The 25 T cell receptor beta chains below all came from one sample that was sequenced in a study of blood T cell repertoires in COVID-19 (TCRdb year 2020). Libraries were prepared through the immunoSEQ multiplex PCR assay. Held by TCRdb, this immuneACCESS table contains in-frame sequences only and omits some clones. Under half of the omission traces to an unresolved V gene where checked; the cause of the rest is unknown. The sample table holds 75,000 to 90,000 clones, of which approximately 88% were seen once. The ten largest clones represent 11% of the sample. The specimen sequenced was peripheral blood. These receptors came from a man older than 75 with acute or convalescent COVID-19.

The chain carries TRBV28 and TRBJ1-1; D is perhaps TRBD1 (6 bases). Trimming cost V 8 bases and J 0 bases, with 10 bases left between them. Per germline, CDR1 MDHEN and CDR2 SYDVKM. The length of the CDR3 is 13 residues. The chain's CDR3 is CASGGGLNTEAFF. Here the CDR3 DNA reads TGTGCCAGCGGGGGGGGCCTGAACACTGAAGCTTTCTTT.

The chain has TRBV5-6 and TRBJ1-2; 7 nucleotides agree with TRBD1. Trimming at V came to 4 bases and at J to 2 bases, leaving 5 bases not matched to a gene. Germline CDR1 and CDR2: SGHDT and YYEEEE. The CDR3 sequence is 14 residues long. The CDR3 reads CASSHDRANYGYTF. CDR3 nucleotide sequence: TGTGCCAGCAGCCATGACAGGGCCAACTATGGCTACACCTTC.

The V gene is TRBV30, the J gene TRBJ1-1; possible D gene TRBD1, 5 bases. Germline CDR1 and CDR2: GTSNPN and SVGIG (reference sequence). This CDR3 spans 14 amino acids. Trimming took 3 bases from V and 4 from J, leaving 15 bases between them. The CDR3: CAWSLRSGGTEAFF. The CDR3 nucleotides are TGTGCCTGGAGCCTGCGGTCCGGGGGCACTGAAGCTTTCTTT.

The chain links TRBV19 to TRBJ2-1; D possibly corresponds to TRBD1 (5 bases). The CDR3 has 15 amino acids. Germline lookup yields CDR1 LNHDA and CDR2 SQIVND (reference sequence). The V end lost 6 bases, the J end lost 0 bases, and 12 bases lay between the germline ends. The CDR3 region is CASSPPGLSYNEQFF. The CDR3 DNA sequence: TGTGCCAGTAGCCCACCAGGGCTCTCCTACAATGAGCAGTTCTTC.

V usage is TRBV5-1 and J usage is TRBJ2-3; a possible D gene is TRBD1 (5 bases). The V and J ends lost 2 bases and 5 bases respectively, with 15 bases between them. CDR1 SGHRS and CDR2 YFSETQ come from the germline V gene. The CDR3 is 15 amino acids. CDR3 nucleotides: TGCGCCAGCAGCTTTAGAGCAGGGTCGGAAGATACGCAGTATTTT. It is translated as CASSFRAGSEDTQYF.

J is TRBJ2-7 and V is TRBV15; TRBD2 agrees at 12 bases. The CDR3 length is 15 residues. V gave up 0 bases and J gave up 6 bases; unmatched junction bases: 3. Germline V gives CDR1 LNHNV, CDR2 YYDKDF (reference sequence). The CDR3 DNA reads TGTGCCACCAGCAGAGAACTAGCGGGAGGAGCCGAGCAGTACTTC. This sequence encodes CATSRELAGGAEQYF.

CDR3 loop: CASSPVGVYGGGYGYTF. The CDR3 nucleotides are TGTGCCAGCAGCCCCGTTGGAGTATATGGGGGGGGTTATGGCTACACCTTC. The chain employs TRBV5-6 and TRBJ1-2, with D perhaps TRBD1 (5 bases). Per the germline V gene, CDR1 is SGHDT and CDR2 is YYEEEE. V was trimmed by 4 bases and J by 5 bases, leaving 24 bases between them. The CDR3 is 17 residues long. Full variable domain (missing parts from reference TRBV5-6 and TRBJ1-2): DAGVTQSPTHLIKTRGQQVTLRCSPKSGHDTVSWYQQALGQGPQFIFQYYEEEERQRGNFPDRFSGHQFPNYSSELNVNALLLGDSALYLCASSPVGVYGGGYGYTFGSGTRLTVV.

The chain joins TRBV3-1 (or the pseudogene TRBV3-2) to TRBJ1-2, with 9 positions matching TRBD1. The germline V gene has CDR1 LGHDT and CDR2 YNNKEL (reference sequence). J was trimmed by 6 bases and V by 4 bases; bases with no gene match: 6. The CDR3 spans 14 residues. The CDR3 DNA reads as TGTGCCAGCAGCCCAAGGGACAGGGTAAATGGCTACACCTTC. This codes for CASSPRDRVNGYTF.

The chain links TRBV7-3 to TRBJ1-1; D gene uncertain. CDR1 is SGHTA, CDR2 FQGTGA, per germline. V shed 5 bases and J shed 2 bases, with 9 bases lying between them. This CDR3 contains 13 residues. CDR3 protein: CASSPQPNTEAFF. CDR3 DNA sequence: TGTGCCAGCAGCCCACAGCCTAACACTGAAGCTTTCTTT.

The chain carries TRBV28 and TRBJ2-7; D is perhaps TRBD1 (6 bases). Germline V gene data show CDR1 as MDHEN and CDR2 as SYDVKM. V was shortened by 2 bases and J by 6 bases, with 8 bases between the two germline ends. This CDR3 contains 12 residues. This CDR3 is CASSLLGGEQYF. The CDR3 coding sequence is TGTGCCAGCAGTTTACTAGGGGGCGAGCAGTACTTC.

This CDR3 reads CAWAGGTGSSYNEQFF. CDR3 in DNA: TGTGCCTGGGCTGGCGGTACAGGGAGCTCCTACAATGAGCAGTTCTTC. The chain combines TRBV30 with TRBJ2-1, with a weak D call TRBD1 (6 bases). Trimming shortened V by 5 bases and J by 0 bases, and 17 bases separated the two germline ends. Germline V lookup: CDR1 GTSNPN, CDR2 SVGIG (reference sequence). The CDR3 runs 16 residues.

On this clone itself: The sample has other DNA sequences that encode this CDR3 too. The CDR3 sequence: CASSPGQGDSPLHF. CDR3 nucleotide sequence: TGTGCCAGCTCACCGGGACAGGGGGATTCACCCCTCCACTTT. The chain is built from TRBV18 and TRBJ1-6, with TRBD1 identical over 11 bases. Germline assignment: CDR1 KGHSH and CDR2 LQKENI. V lost 3 bases and J lost 8; bases outside the gene matches: 0. This CDR3 has 14 amino acids.

V gene TRBV15 combines with J gene TRBJ1-1; no definite D call. The V gene lost 2 bases and the J gene lost 3 bases, with 10 bases spanning the gap. The CDR3 is 14 amino acids. Per germline, CDR1 LNHNV and CDR2 YYDKDF (reference sequence). The CDR3 DNA sequence: TGTGCCACCAGCAGACTAATCCGGGACACTGAAGCTTTCTTT. This sequence encodes CATSRLIRDTEAFF.

V usage is TRBV2 and J usage is TRBJ2-1; 11 bases match TRBD2. V lost 5 bases to trimming and J lost 2 bases; unmatched junction nucleotides: 2. CDR1 is SNHLY, CDR2 FYNNEI, per germline. The CDR3 consists of 15 residues. For the CDR3, the DNA is TGTGCCAGCAGTACTAGCGGGGGAACCTACAATGAGCAGTTCTTC. It translates to CASSTSGGTYNEQFF.

This clone was seen a few times. One junction end does not reproduce the germline sequence, and a read error may be involved. The J gene is TRBJ1-5, the V gene TRBV7-7; 8 nucleotides align to TRBD1. The CDR3 runs 13 residues. Germline CDR1 and CDR2: SSHAT and FNYEAQ (reference sequence). The CDR3 DNA reads TGTGCTAGCAGCGCCTGGACAGGGCAGCCCCAGCATTTT. Amino acids: CASSAWTGQPQHF.

As concerns this clone: One end of the junction is discordant with germline, which a read error may explain. The V gene is TRBV7-7, the J gene TRBJ2-2, with D unresolved. This CDR3 has 14 amino acids. Germline assignment: CDR1 SSHAT and CDR2 FNYEAQ (reference sequence). CDR3 sequence: CASSSNEDTGELFF. The CDR3 region has the DNA TGTGCTAGCAGCTCGAACGAGGACACCGGGGAGCTGTTTTTT. Full variable domain (missing parts from reference TRBV7-7 and TRBJ2-2): GAGVSQSPRYKVTKRGQDVTLRCDPISSHATLYWYQQALGQGPEFLTYFNYEAQPDKSGLPSDRFSAERPEGSISTLTIQRTEQRDSAMYRCASSSNEDTGELFFGEGSRLTVL.

The rearrangement uses TRBV7-9 and TRBJ1-1, with D possibly being TRBD1 (5 bases). V gave up 8 bases and J gave up 5 bases, with 15 bases separating them. This CDR3 has 13 amino acids. Germline V gene data show CDR1 as SEHNR and CDR2 as FQNEAQ (reference sequence). CDR3 in DNA: TGTGCCAGCCGGGGGGAAACGAAAACTGAAGCTTTCTTT. Translating gives CASRGETKTEAFF.

The chain employs TRBV10-3 and TRBJ1-3; 7 positions match TRBD1. Germline CDR1 reads ENHRY; CDR2 reads SYGVKD. Trimming at V came to 5 bases and at J to 4 bases, leaving 11 bases not matched to a gene. The length of the CDR3 is 16 residues. The CDR3 here is CAISPGQRESGNTIYF. The CDR3 DNA follows: TGTGCCATCAGTCCGGGACAGAGGGAGTCCGGAAACACCATATATTTT.

V usage is TRBV5-1 and J usage is TRBJ1-1; 10 positions agree with TRBD1. Germline lookup yields CDR1 SGHRS and CDR2 YFSETQ. The CDR3 is 16 residues long. With 0 bases clipped from V and 3 bases from J, the junction kept 5 bases outside the gene matches. The CDR3 DNA reads TGCGCCAGCAGCTTGGCCTGGGACAGGGGATACACTGAAGCTTTCTTT. Translated, it gives CASSLAWDRGYTEAFF. Looking up the rest from reference TRBV5-1 and TRBJ1-1 gives the full variable domain: KAGVTQTPRYLIKTRGQQVTLSCSPISGHRSVSWYQQTPGQGLQFLFEYFSETQRNKGNFPGRFSGRQFSNSRSEMNVSTLELGDSALYLCASSLAWDRGYTEAFFGQGTRLTVV.

CDR3 nucleotide sequence: TGTGCCAGCAGCTTAGTACCCCAGGGTAACACTGAAGCTTTCTTT. It is translated as CASSLVPQGNTEAFF. V gene TRBV7-9 combines with J gene TRBJ1-1; D perhaps matches TRBD1 (5 bases). With 1 base removed from V and 2 bases from J, the gap between germline ends came to 11 bases. This CDR3 comprises 15 residues. CDR1 is SEHNR and CDR2 is FQNEAQ in the germline V gene (reference sequence).

V gene TRBV12-3 or TRBV12-4 combines with J gene TRBJ1-2; weak D call: TRBD1 (5 bases). Trimming cost V 1 base and J 8 bases, with 11 bases left between them. The CDR3 runs 13 residues. The CDR3 sequence: CASSLGDRGGYTF. The CDR3 nucleotides are TGTGCCAGCAGTTTAGGTGACAGAGGAGGCTACACCTTC.

This sequence joins TRBV7-9 and TRBJ1-2, with D perhaps TRBD1 (5 bases). CDR1 is SEHNR, CDR2 FQNEAQ, per germline (reference sequence). V lost 4 bases and J 3 bases, leaving 12 bases between the germline ends. This CDR3 is 14 amino acids long. The CDR3 DNA is TGTGCCAGCAGCTCAAACACGGGGGACTATGGCTACACCTTC. This translates into CASSSNTGDYGYTF.

This clone has just one count. This sequence joins TRBV6-4 and TRBJ2-2, with TRBD1 matching 10 bases. Germline V gene data show CDR1 as MRHNA and CDR2 as SNTAGT. The CDR3 runs to 14 residues. Trimming removed 6 bases from V and 4 bases from J; junction bases left unmatched: 2. DNA for the CDR3: TGTGCCAGCAGCGGGACAGGGGTCACCGGGGAGCTGTTTTTT. As protein: CASSGTGVTGELFF.

This clone occurred many times. V usage is TRBV28 and J usage is TRBJ2-5, with D uncertain. The germline V and J ends were trimmed by 3 bases and 3 bases, with 11 bases remaining between them. This CDR3 contains 14 residues. CDR1 is MDHEN, CDR2 SYDVKM, per germline. This CDR3 is CASSFEQDEETQYF. DNA of the CDR3: TGTGCCAGCAGTTTTGAGCAAGATGAAGAGACCCAGTACTTC.

V is TRBV10-3 and J is TRBJ2-2; D is uncertain. The CDR3 length is 12 residues. Germline CDR1 is ENHRY and CDR2 is SYGVKD. V was clipped by 8 bases and J by 0 bases, with 4 bases between them. The CDR3 coding sequence is TGTGCCATCCAGACGAACACCGGGGAGCTGTTTTTT. It codes for CAIQTNTGELFF.